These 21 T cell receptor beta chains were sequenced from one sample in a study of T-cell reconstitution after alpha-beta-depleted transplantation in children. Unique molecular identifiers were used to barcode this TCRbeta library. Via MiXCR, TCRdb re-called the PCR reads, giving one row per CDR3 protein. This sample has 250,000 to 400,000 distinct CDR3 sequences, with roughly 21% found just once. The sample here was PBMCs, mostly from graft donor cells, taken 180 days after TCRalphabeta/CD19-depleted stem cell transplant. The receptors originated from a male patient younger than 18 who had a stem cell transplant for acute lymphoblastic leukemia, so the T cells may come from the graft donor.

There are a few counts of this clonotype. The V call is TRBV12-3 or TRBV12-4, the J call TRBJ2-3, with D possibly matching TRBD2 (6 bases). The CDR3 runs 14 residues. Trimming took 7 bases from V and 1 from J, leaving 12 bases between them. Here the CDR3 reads CASTPGEGTDTQYF. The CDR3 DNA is TGTGCCAGCACCCCTGGGGAGGGCACAGATACGCAGTATTTT.

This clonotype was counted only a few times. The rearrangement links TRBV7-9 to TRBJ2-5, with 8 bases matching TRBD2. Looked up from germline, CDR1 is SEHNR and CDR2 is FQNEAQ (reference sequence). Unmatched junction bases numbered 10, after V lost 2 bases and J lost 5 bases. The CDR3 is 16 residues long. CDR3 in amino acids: CASSLFPRGGPETQYF. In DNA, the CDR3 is TGTGCCAGCAGCTTATTCCCCCGCGGGGGGCCGGAGACCCAGTACTTC.

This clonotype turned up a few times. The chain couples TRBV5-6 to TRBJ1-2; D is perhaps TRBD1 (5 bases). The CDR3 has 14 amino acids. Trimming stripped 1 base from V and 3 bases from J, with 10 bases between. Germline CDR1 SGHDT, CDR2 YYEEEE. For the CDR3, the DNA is TGTGCCAGCAGCTTGCGCCAGGGCCACTATGGCTACACCTTC. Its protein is CASSLRQGHYGYTF.

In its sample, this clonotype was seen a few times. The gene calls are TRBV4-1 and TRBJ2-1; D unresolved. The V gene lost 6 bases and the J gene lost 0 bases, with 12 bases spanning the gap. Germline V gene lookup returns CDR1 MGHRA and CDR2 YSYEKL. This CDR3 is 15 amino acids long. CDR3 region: CASRASPSSYNEQFF. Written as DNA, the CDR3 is TGCGCCAGCAGAGCCTCCCCTAGCTCCTACAATGAGCAGTTCTTC.

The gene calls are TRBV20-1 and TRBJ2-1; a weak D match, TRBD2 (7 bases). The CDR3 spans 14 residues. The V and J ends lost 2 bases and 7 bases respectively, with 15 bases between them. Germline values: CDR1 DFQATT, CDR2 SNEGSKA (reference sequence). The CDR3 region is CSARRGRALNEQFF. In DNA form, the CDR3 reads TGCAGTGCTAGAAGGGGGAGGGCCTTGAATGAGCAGTTCTTC.

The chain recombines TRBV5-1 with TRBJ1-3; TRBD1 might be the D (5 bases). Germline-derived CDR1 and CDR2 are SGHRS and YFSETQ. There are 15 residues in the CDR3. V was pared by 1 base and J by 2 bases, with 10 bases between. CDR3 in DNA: TGCGCCAGCAGCTTGTCGGGGGGAACTGGAAACACCATATATTTT. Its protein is CASSLSGGTGNTIYF. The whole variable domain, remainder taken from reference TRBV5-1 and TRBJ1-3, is KAGVTQTPRYLIKTRGQQVTLSCSPISGHRSVSWYQQTPGQGLQFLFEYFSETQRNKGNFPGRFSGRQFSNSRSEMNVSTLELGDSALYLCASSLSGGTGNTIYFGEGSWLTVV.

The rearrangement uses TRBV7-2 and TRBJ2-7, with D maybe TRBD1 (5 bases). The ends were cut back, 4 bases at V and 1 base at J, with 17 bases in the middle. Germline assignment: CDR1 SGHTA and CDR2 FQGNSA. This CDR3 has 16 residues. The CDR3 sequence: CASSSHPGAGSYEQYF. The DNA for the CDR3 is TGTGCCAGCAGCTCGCACCCGGGTGCAGGGTCCTACGAGCAGTACTTC.

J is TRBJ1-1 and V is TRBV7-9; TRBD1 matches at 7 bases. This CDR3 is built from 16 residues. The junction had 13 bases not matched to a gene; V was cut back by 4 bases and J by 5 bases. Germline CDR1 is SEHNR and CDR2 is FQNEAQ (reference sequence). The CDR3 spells CASSSQSGAGGTEAFF. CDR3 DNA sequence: TGTGCCAGCAGCTCCCAATCCGGTGCAGGGGGAACTGAAGCTTTCTTT.

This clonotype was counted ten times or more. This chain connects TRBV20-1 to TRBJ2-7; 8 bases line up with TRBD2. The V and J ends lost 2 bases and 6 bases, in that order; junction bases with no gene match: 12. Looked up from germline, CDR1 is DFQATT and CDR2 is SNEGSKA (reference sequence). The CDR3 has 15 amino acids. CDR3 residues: CSARPPGLVRSEQYF. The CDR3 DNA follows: TGCAGTGCTAGACCACCGGGACTAGTACGCTCCGAGCAGTACTTC.

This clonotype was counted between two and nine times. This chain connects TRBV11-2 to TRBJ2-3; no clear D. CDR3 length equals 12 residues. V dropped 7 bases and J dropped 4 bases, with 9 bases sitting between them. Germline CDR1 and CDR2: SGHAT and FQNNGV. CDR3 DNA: TGTGCCAGCACCGCATCCCCAGATACGCAGTATTTT. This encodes CASTASPDTQYF.

The chain's CDR3 is CASSLVQGNTEAFF. The CDR3 nucleotides read TGCGCCAGCAGCTTGGTTCAGGGAAACACTGAAGCTTTCTTT. The rearrangement joins TRBV5-1 to TRBJ1-1, with a weak D call TRBD1 (5 bases). Trimming shortened V by 0 bases and J by 2 bases, and 8 bases separated the two germline ends. The CDR3 totals 14 residues. CDR1 is SGHRS, CDR2 YFSETQ, per germline.

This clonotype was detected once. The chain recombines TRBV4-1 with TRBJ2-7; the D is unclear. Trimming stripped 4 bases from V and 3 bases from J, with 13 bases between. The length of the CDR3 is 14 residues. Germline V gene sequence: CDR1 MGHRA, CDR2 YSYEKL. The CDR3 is CASSRLGWDYEQYF. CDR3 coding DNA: TGCGCCAGCAGCCGACTGGGGTGGGACTACGAGCAGTACTTC.

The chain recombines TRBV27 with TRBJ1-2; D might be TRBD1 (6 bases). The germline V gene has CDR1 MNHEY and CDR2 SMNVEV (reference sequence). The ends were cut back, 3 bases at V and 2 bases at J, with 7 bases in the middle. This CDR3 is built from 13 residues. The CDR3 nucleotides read TGTGCCAGCAGTTTGGGACACAACTATGGCTACACCTTC. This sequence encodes CASSLGHNYGYTF.

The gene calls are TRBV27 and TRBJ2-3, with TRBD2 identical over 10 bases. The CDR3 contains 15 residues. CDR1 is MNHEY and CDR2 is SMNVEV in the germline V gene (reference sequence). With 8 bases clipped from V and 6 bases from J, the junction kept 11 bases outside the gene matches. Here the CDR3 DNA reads TGTGCCAGCTGCTCCCCTAGCGGGAGATGGGATACGCAGTATTTT. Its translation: CASCSPSGRWDTQYF.

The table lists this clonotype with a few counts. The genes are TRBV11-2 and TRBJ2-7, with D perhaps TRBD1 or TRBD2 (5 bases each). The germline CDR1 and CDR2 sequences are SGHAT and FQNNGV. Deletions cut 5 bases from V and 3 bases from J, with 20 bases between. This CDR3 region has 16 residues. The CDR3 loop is CASSLALRGRFYEQYF. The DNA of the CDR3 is TGTGCCAGCAGCCTAGCCTTGAGGGGCCGCTTCTACGAGCAGTACTTC.

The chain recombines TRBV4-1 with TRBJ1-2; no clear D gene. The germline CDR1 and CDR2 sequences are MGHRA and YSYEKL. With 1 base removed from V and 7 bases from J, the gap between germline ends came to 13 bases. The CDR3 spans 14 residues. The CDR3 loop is CASSQVPGGGGYTF. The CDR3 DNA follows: TGCGCCAGCAGCCAAGTTCCAGGAGGCGGTGGCTACACCTTC.

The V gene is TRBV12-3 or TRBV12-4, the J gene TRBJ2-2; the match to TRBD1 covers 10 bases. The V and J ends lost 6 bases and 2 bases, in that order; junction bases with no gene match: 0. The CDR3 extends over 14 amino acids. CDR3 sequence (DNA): TGTGCCAGCAGGACAGGGGGCAACACCGGGGAGCTGTTTTTT. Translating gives CASRTGGNTGELFF.

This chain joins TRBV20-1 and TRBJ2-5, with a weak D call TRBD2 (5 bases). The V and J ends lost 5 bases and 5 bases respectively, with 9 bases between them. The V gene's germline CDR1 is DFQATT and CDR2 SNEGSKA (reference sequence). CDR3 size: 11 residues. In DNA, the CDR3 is TGCAGTGCTGAGGGTTTCGAGACCCAGTACTTC. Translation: CSAEGFETQYF.

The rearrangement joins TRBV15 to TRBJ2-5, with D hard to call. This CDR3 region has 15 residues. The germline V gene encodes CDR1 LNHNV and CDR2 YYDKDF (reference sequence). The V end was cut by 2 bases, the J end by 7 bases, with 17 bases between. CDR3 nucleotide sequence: TGTGCCACCAGCAGACGTGAGGTCCCAAGTGGGACCCAGTACTTC. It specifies CATSRREVPSGTQYF.

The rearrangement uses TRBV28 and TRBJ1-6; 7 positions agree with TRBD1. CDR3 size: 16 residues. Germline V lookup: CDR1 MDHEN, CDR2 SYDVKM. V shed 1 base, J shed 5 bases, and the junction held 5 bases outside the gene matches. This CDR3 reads CASSLYRGLDNSPLHF. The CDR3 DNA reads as TGTGCCAGCAGTTTATACAGGGGACTTGATAATTCACCCCTCCACTTT.

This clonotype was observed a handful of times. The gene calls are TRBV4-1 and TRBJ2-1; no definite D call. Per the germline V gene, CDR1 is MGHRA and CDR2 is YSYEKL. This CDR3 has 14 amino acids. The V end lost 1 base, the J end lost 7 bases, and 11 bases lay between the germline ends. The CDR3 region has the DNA TGCGCCAGCAGCCAAGTAAGGTTAAATAATGAGCAGTTCTTC. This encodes CASSQVRLNNEQFF.